This T cell receptor (beta chain) was recorded in a study of early stage breast cancer tumors. Study at large: Of fewer than 20 invasive breast tumors, 11 to 12 were hormone receptor-positive, HER2-negative. Invasive lobular carcinomas made up about 30% of the 12 ER+/PR+/HER2- tumors.

Sequencing used immunoSEQ multiplex PCR; TCRdb keeps in-frame clones, though not all of them. Among some 32,000 clones listed, roughly 81% were seen once. Regarding the study as a whole: Tumor and normal breast were distinguished via blood comparison in about 90% of the 16 patients.

Germline V gene sequence: CDR1 SGHVS, CDR2 FQNEAQ. Trimming took off 4 bases at V and 3 bases at J, with 13 bases between the two ends. The CDR3 is 15 amino acids. Concerning this clone itself: Its antigen is undetermined.

The V gene is TRBV7-8, the J gene TRBJ2-1; D is possibly TRBD2 (5 bases). The clonotype originates from a person aged 25-39 years with breast cancer. Sequenced material: breast tumor tissue. The chain's CDR3 is CASSSALGGYNEQFF. DNA of the CDR3: TGTGCCAGCAGCTCTGCTCTTGGAGGCTACAATGAGCAGTTCTTC.